Here is one T cell receptor beta chain with its context. The antigen is not known. The data were obtained in a study of OX40 agonist ivuxolimab in advanced cancers. In the study overall: The patients got ivuxolimab, which is an agonistic anti-OX40 (CD134) antibody. Two cutaneous melanoma patients and one hepatocellular carcinoma patient, three in all, had partial responses. Study-level points and caveats: More expanded clones were seen, on average, in CD8+ T cells than in CD4+. Among some nonresponders, normalized T-cell clonal expansion was also low.

The CDR3 sequence is 14 residues long. Germline CDR1 is MNHEY and CDR2 is SMNVEV (reference sequence). V lost 4 bases to trimming and J lost 7 bases; unmatched junction nucleotides: 5. The method was immunoSEQ multiplex PCR; TCRdb's version includes in-frame clones alone and lacks a portion of them. Among tens of thousands of clones listed, 85% to 95% were seen once. The clonotype originates from an adult with an advanced solid tumor such as melanoma, head and neck, liver or kidney cancer. The input for sequencing was CD4+ or CD8+ T cells sorted from blood, taken in a trial of the OX40 agonist ivuxolimab. The genes are TRBV27 and TRBJ2-1; 9 nucleotides line up with TRBD1. CDR3 sequence: CASSSQGAGNEQFF. As DNA, the CDR3 is TGTGCCAGCAGTTCACAGGGGGCTGGGAATGAGCAGTTCTTC.